This T cell receptor beta chain is drawn from a study of human T cells and chemical hapten exposure. Noted time point: patch test 2, 6 weeks after DPC sensitization. Treatment reported: therapeutic diphenylcyclopropenone sensitization with weekly scalp DPC. TCRdb used MiXCR to reprocess the RACE reads, holding one entry per CDR3 protein. The table lists 80,000 to 100,000 distinct CDR3 sequences, 9.3% of them singletons. This clonotype was seen repeatedly, ten times or more. Its antigen is currently unknown. One junction end does not reproduce the germline sequence, and a read error may be involved. General observations from the study: With DPC sensitization, TCRs exceeding 1 in 1000 frequency showed no change. Higher patch test scores went with higher counts of PT1 expanded TCRs.

Germline V CDR1 and CDR2: SNHLY, FYNNEI. CDR3 length equals 16 residues. Material: whole blood, obtained in connection with sensitization to the hapten diphenylcyclopropenone (DPC). V usage is TRBV2 and J usage is TRBJ2-2; 7 bases align to TRBD1. This TCR was sampled from a woman between 40 and 50 years old with alopecia areata. Some clones in this sample may be carry-over from other donors' samples. The DNA for the CDR3 is TGTGCCAGCAGGGAAGAGACAGGGCTTTACGCCGGGGAGCTGTTTTTT. Translated, it gives CASREETGLYAGELFF.